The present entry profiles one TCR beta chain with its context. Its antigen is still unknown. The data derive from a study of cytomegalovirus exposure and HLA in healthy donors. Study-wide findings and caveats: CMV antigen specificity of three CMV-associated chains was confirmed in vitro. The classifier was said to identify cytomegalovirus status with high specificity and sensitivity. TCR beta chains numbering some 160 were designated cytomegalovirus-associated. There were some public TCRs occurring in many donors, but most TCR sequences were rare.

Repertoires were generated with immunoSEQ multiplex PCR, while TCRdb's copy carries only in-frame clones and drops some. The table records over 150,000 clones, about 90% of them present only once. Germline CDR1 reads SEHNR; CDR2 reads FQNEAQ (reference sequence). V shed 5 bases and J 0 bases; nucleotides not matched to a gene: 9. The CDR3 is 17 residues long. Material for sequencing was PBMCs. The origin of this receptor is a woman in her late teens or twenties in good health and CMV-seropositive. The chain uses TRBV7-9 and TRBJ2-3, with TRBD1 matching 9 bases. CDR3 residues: CASSPTGTGPSTDTQYF. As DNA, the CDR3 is TGTGCCAGCAGCCCGACAGGGACAGGGCCTAGCACAGATACGCAGTATTTT.